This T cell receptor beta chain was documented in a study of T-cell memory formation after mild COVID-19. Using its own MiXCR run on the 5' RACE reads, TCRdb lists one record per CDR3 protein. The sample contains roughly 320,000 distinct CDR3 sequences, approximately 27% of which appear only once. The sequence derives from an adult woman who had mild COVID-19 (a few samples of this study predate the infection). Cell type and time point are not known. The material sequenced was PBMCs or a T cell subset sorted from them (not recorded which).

DNA of the CDR3: TGTGCCAGCAGTTACGCAGGGGGCGGCCTAGCGGGAGACAATGAGCAGTTCTTC. It codes for CASSYAGGGLAGDNEQFF. The chain uses TRBV6-6 and TRBJ2-1; TRBD2 matches 10 bases. This CDR3 has 18 residues. The V gene end was trimmed by 2 bases and the J gene end by 5 bases; junction bases not matched to a gene: 12. Germline V CDR1 and CDR2: MNHNY, SVGAGI (reference sequence).